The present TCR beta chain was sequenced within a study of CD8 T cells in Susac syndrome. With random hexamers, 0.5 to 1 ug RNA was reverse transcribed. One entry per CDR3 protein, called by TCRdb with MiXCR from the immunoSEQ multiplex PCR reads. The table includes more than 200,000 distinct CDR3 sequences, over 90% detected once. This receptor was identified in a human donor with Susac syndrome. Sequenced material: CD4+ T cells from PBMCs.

The CDR3 spells CASSLSGGSYGYTF. The CDR3, as DNA: TGTGCCAGCAGCTTAAGTGGGGGGAGCTATGGCTACACCTTC. J is TRBJ1-2 and V is TRBV7-3; possible D gene TRBD1, 5 bases. The V end was cut by 1 base, the J end by 4 bases, with 10 bases between. Germline loops: CDR1 SGHTA, CDR2 FQGTGA. This CDR3 region has 14 residues.